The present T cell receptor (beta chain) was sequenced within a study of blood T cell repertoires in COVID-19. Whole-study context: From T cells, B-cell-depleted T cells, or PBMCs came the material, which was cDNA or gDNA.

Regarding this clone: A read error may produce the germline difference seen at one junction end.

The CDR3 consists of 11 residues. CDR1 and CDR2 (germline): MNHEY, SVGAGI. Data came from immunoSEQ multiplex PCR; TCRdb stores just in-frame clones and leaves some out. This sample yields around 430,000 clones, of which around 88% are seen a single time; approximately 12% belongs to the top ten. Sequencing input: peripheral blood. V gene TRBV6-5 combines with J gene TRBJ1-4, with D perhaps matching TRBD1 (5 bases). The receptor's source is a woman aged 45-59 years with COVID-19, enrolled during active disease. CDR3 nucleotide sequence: TGTGCCAGCAGTTACCCGGACACCCTCGTTTTT. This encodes CASSYPDTLVF.